One and the same sample provided the 21 T cell receptor beta chains below, sequenced in a study of T cells in Graves' hyperthyroidism and ophthalmopathy. What was amplified from RNA transcripts were TCR beta CDR3 regions. An initial round of RT-PCR targeting the TCR CDR3 relied on the HTBI primer set. TCRdb ran MiXCR on the multiplex PCR reads and lists one entry per CDR3 protein. Found here are some 550,000 distinct CDR3 sequences, 16% of them singletons; the top ten hold less than 3.5%. The sequencing sample was made of blood. The receptors shown here come from a middle-aged woman with Graves' ophthalmopathy.

The chain links TRBV4-2 to TRBJ2-1, with 10 bases that match TRBD2. CDR1 and CDR2 (germline): LGHNA, YNFKEQ. This CDR3 region has 17 residues. Unmatched junction bases numbered 6, after V lost 0 bases and J lost 4 bases. The CDR3, as DNA: TGTGCCAGCAGCCAAGATAGCCTACTAGCGGGATACAATGAGCAGTTCTTC. It translates to CASSQDSLLAGYNEQFF.

A word on this clonotype: This is likely a read error, given that the CDR3 carries no conserved phenylalanine or tryptophan at its end. The V gene is TRBV11-2, the J gene TRBJ2-1; D uncertain. From germline, CDR1 is SGHAT and CDR2 FQNNGV. CDR3 length equals 13 residues. The germline V and J ends were trimmed by 1 base and 9 bases, with 10 bases remaining between them. The DNA for the CDR3 is TGTGCCAGCAGCTTAGGCCCAGGTGGTGAGCAGTTCTCC. Translated: CASSLGPGGEQFS.

This clonotype was detected many times. The CDR3 reads CASSEGSDGGTEAFF. CDR3 nucleotides: TGTGCCAGCAGTGAAGGGTCCGATGGGGGCACTGAAGCTTTCTTT. The chain carries TRBV2 and TRBJ1-1, with D perhaps matching TRBD1 (5 bases). V was cut by 1 base and J by 4 bases, with 13 bases left in between. CDR1 SNHLY and CDR2 FYNNEI come from the germline V gene. There are 15 residues in the CDR3.

This clonotype was picked up many times. CDR3 amino acids: CASSFRQGITDTQYF. The CDR3 coding sequence is TGCGCCAGCAGCTTTCGACAGGGTATCACAGATACGCAGTATTTT. The chain has TRBV5-1 and TRBJ2-3, with TRBD1 identical over 7 bases. The germline CDR1 and CDR2 sequences are SGHRS and YFSETQ. The CDR3 extends over 15 amino acids. The trim removed 2 bases at V and 2 bases at J, leaving 5 bases unmatched.

The J gene is TRBJ2-7, the V gene TRBV5-1; 11 bases fit TRBD2. The junction had 5 bases not matched to a gene; V was cut back by 4 bases and J by 2 bases. The germline V gene has CDR1 SGHRS and CDR2 YFSETQ. The CDR3 has 15 residues. The CDR3, as DNA: TGCGCCAGCAGCGTCGGGACTAGCGGACCCTACGAGCAGTACTTC. It translates to CASSVGTSGPYEQYF.

The J gene is TRBJ2-2, the V gene TRBV7-6; 10 nucleotides match TRBD2. V was clipped by 5 bases and J by 3 bases; unmatched bases: 9. CDR3 length: 17 residues. From germline, CDR1 is SGHVS and CDR2 FNYEAQ. The CDR3 region is CASSTPWTSGYTGELFF. The CDR3 coding sequence is TGTGCCAGCAGCACGCCGTGGACTAGCGGATACACCGGGGAGCTGTTTTTT. Supplemented by reference TRBV7-6 and TRBJ2-2, the full variable domain reads GAGVSQSPRYKVTKRGQDVALRCDPISGHVSLYWYRQALGQGPEFLTYFNYEAQQDKSGLPNDRFSAERPEGSISTLTIQRTEQRDSAMYRCASSTPWTSGYTGELFFGEGSRLTVL.

In this sample, this clonotype turned up many times. DNA of the CDR3: TGCAGTGCTAGTGGAGGAGACTATGGCTACACCTTC. This gives the protein CSASGGDYGYTF. The V gene is TRBV20-1, the J gene TRBJ1-2; no clear D gene. CDR1 DFQATT and CDR2 SNEGSKA come from the germline V gene (reference sequence). The CDR3 runs to 12 residues. Between the trimmed V and J ends, which lost 3 bases and 3 bases, there was a span of 8 bases.

The sample holds a few counts of this clonotype. This sequence joins TRBV5-1 and TRBJ2-1; D might be TRBD2 (6 bases). Germline values: CDR1 SGHRS, CDR2 YFSETQ. The length of the CDR3 is 16 residues. The ends were cut back, 2 bases at V and 1 base at J, with 13 bases in the middle. The CDR3 DNA follows: TGCGCCAGCAGCTTCGCTAGCGAGAGGTCCTACAATGAGCAGTTCTTC. Encoded protein: CASSFASERSYNEQFF.

This clonotype came up many times. The genes are TRBV12-3 or TRBV12-4 and TRBJ2-1, with TRBD1 as a possible D gene (6 bases). V was trimmed by 7 bases and J by 6 bases, leaving 16 bases between them. The length of the CDR3 is 14 residues. CDR3 DNA sequence: TGTGCCAGCAATCCGGGACACTTCTCCAATGAGCAGTTCTTC. Amino acid sequence: CASNPGHFSNEQFF.

The chain has TRBV6-5 and TRBJ2-3; D possibly uses TRBD1 or TRBD2 (6 bases each). CDR3 length equals 17 residues. V was clipped by 0 bases and J by 1 base, with 14 bases between them. CDR1 MNHEY and CDR2 SVGAGI come from the germline V gene. CDR3 DNA sequence: TGTGCCAGCAGTTACTCAGCTCGGGGGCCACGCACAGATACGCAGTATTTT. Translating gives CASSYSARGPRTDTQYF.

This clonotype was counted a few times. The rearrangement links TRBV18 to TRBJ2-1; TRBD2 matches 7 bases. CDR1 is KGHSH, CDR2 LQKENI, per germline. CDR3 length: 16 amino acids. J was trimmed by 4 bases and V by 3 bases; bases with no gene match: 9. This CDR3 is CASSPYTTSEYNEQFF. The CDR3 bases are TGTGCCAGCTCACCCTACACCACTAGCGAGTACAATGAGCAGTTCTTC.

V usage is TRBV5-1 and J usage is TRBJ2-3; 8 nucleotides line up with TRBD1. Trimming at V came to 4 bases and at J to 3 bases, leaving 10 bases not matched to a gene. CDR1 is SGHRS and CDR2 is YFSETQ in the germline V gene. This CDR3 comprises 16 residues. CDR3 DNA sequence: TGCGCCAGCAGCCCGGACCAGGGGGCGCGAACAGATACGCAGTATTTT. It specifies CASSPDQGARTDTQYF.

This clonotype was seen ten or more times. The V and J genes are TRBV11-2 and TRBJ2-1; 8 nucleotides line up with TRBD2. The V segment lost 5 bases and the J segment 4 bases; nucleotides outside the gene matches: 13. CDR1 is SGHAT and CDR2 is FQNNGV in the germline V gene. CDR3 length equals 17 residues. The DNA of the CDR3 is TGTGCCAGCAGCCTCACCGTAGGGGCTAGCGGGTACAATGAGCAGTTCTTC. Protein sequence: CASSLTVGASGYNEQFF.

The V and J genes are TRBV10-3 and TRBJ2-3; D uncertain. Germline lookup yields CDR1 ENHRY and CDR2 SYGVKD. V lost 6 bases and J 0 bases, leaving 13 bases between the germline ends. The CDR3 loop spans 15 amino acids. In DNA form, the CDR3 reads TGTGCCATCAGGGACGGGCCGTCTAGCACAGATACGCAGTATTTT. Translating gives CAIRDGPSSTDTQYF.

This sequence joins TRBV9 and TRBJ2-3; D is uncertain. Germline values: CDR1 SGDLS, CDR2 YYNGEE. The CDR3 runs 15 residues. V lost 4 bases and J lost 3, with 15 bases in between. The CDR3 bases are TGTGCCAGCAGCCAACTTGGGTGGGGTACAGATACGCAGTATTTT. It yields the protein CASSQLGWGTDTQYF.

This clonotype was counted at least ten times. CDR3 DNA: TGTGCCAGCAGCCTATATCCTCTAGGCTCCTACAATGAGCAGTTCTTC. It yields the protein CASSLYPLGSYNEQFF. V gene TRBV3-1 combines with J gene TRBJ2-1; the D is unclear. CDR3 size: 16 residues. From germline, CDR1 is LGHDT and CDR2 YNNKEL (reference sequence). The V end lost 4 bases, the J end lost 0 bases, and 13 bases lay between the germline ends.

This clonotype has a handful of counts. The chain is built from TRBV6-1 and TRBJ2-5, with 8 bases lining up with TRBD2. The germline CDR1 and CDR2 sequences are MNHNS and SASEGT. The CDR3 has 14 residues. Losses at the gene ends were 6 bases for V and 4 bases for J; bases not matched to a gene: 7. The CDR3 DNA follows: TGTGCCAGCAGCGACCTAGCGGGTGGAGAGACCCAGTACTTC. This encodes CASSDLAGGETQYF.

J is TRBJ1-1 and V is TRBV7-2; 11 nucleotides align to TRBD1. The V gene end was trimmed by 1 base and the J gene end by 10 bases; junction bases not matched to a gene: 2. The CDR3 covers 13 residues. In germline, CDR1 is SGHTA, CDR2 FQGNSA. The CDR3 loop reads CASSLGGTGGAFF. CDR3 DNA sequence: TGTGCCAGCAGCTTAGGAGGGACAGGGGGAGCTTTCTTT.

This clonotype was seen at least ten times. The chain employs TRBV30 and TRBJ2-1; no firm D call. Germline values: CDR1 GTSNPN, CDR2 SVGIG (reference sequence). V was clipped by 2 bases and J by 0 bases, with 11 bases between them. The CDR3 contains 15 residues. The chain's CDR3 is CAWSLGRSSYNEQFF. The CDR3 region has the DNA TGTGCCTGGAGTCTAGGAAGGAGCTCCTACAATGAGCAGTTCTTC.

In DNA, the CDR3 is TGCAGCGTTGACACAGCTTTCGGGGGTAATCCAGATACGCAGTATTTT. It codes for CSVDTAFGGNPDTQYF. This chain links TRBV29-1 with TRBJ2-3; the D gene is possibly TRBD2 (6 bases). The V gene lost 3 bases and the J gene lost 4 bases, with 20 bases spanning the gap. Germline loops: CDR1 SQVTM, CDR2 ANQGSEA. This CDR3 region has 16 residues.

The V and J genes are TRBV12-3 or TRBV12-4 and TRBJ2-1, with a weak D call TRBD1 (5 bases). CDR3 length: 16 residues. V was clipped by 2 bases and J by 0 bases, with 11 bases between them. CDR3 DNA sequence: TGTGCCAGCAGTTTACGTCCAGGGAACTCCTACAATGAGCAGTTCTTC. Encoded protein: CASSLRPGNSYNEQFF.